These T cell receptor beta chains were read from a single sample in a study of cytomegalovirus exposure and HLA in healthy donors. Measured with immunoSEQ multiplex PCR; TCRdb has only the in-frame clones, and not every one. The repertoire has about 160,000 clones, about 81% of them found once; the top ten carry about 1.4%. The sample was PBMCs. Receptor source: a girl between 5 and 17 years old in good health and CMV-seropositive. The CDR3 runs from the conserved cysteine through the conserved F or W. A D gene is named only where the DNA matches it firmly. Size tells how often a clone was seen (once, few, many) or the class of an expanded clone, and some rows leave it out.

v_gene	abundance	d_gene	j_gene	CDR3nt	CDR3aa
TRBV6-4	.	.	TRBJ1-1	TGTGCCAGCAGTGACACAGCGAACACTGAAGCTTTCTTT	CASSDTANTEAFF
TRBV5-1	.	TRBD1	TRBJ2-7	TGCGCCAGCAGCGCAGTCGACAGGGACGGCACCTACGAGCAGTACTTC	CASSAVDRDGTYEQYF
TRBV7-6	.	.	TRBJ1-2	TGTGCCAGCAGCTTAGCCCCCGCCGGTCCTAACTATGGCTACACCTTC	CASSLAPAGPNYGYTF
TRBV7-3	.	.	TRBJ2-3	TGTGCCAGCAGCTTAATCCCAGGCGGGAGCACAGATACGCAGTATTTT	CASSLIPGGSTDTQYF
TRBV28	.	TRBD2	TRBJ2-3	TGTGCCAGCAGTTTTGGTGGCGGGAGGGGAAATACGCAGTATTTT	CASSFGGGRGNTQYF
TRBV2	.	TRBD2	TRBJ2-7	TGTGCCAGCAGTGAAGCGGCGGGAGCGTCCCCCGTTTACGAGCAGTACTTC	CASSEAAGASPVYEQYF
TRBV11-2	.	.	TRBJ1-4	TGTGCCAGCAGCTACACCTCTGGTAATGAAAAACTGTTTTTT	CASSYTSGNEKLFF
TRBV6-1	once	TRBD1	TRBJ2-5	TGTGCCGGCACCGGGACAGGGATCCACGAGACCCAGTACTTC	CAGTGTGIHETQYF
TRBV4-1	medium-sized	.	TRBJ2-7	TGCGCCAGCAGCCAAGGAGGGCTTATGTACGAGCAGTACTTC	CASSQGGLMYEQYF
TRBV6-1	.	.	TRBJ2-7	TGTGCCAGCGGATGGAGCGGCTCATACTACGAGCAGTACTTC	CASGWSGSYYEQYF
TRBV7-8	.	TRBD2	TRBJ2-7	TGTGCCAGCAGCTCTAGGCATATTACGGGACTAGCGGGATACGAGCAGTACTTC	CASSSRHITGLAGYEQYF
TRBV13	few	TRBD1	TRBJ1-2	TGTGCCAGCAGCCGGGGACAGTTAACCTATGGCTACACCTTC	CASSRGQLTYGYTF
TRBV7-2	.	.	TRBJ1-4	TGTGCCAGCAGCTTGACAGCGGGTAAACTGTTTTTT	CASSLTAGKLFF
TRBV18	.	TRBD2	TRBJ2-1	TGTGCCAGCTCTGGGACTAGCGGAAACAATGAGCAGTTCTTC	CASSGTSGNNEQFF
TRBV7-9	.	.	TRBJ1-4	TGTGCCAGCAGCTTAGCCTCCACGATGGCAGGAGGAGAAAAACTGTTTTTT	CASSLASTMAGGEKLFF
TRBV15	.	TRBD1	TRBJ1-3	TGTGCCACCAGCAGAGATCCCGGGACAGGGACCTCTGGAAACACCATATATTTT	CATSRDPGTGTSGNTIYF
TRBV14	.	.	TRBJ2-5	TGTGCCAGCAGCCAAGTGGGGGCTCCAATGGTACAAGAGACCCAGTACTTC	CASSQVGAPMVQETQYF
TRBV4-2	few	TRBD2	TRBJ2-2	TGTGCCAGCAGCCACGGGACTAGCGGGGGAGCTAACACCGGGGAGCTGTTTTTT	CASSHGTSGGANTGELFF
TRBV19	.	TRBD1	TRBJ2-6	TGTGCCAGTAGTATGTTTTGGGACAGGGGCTATGGGGCCAACGTCCTGACTTTC	CASSMFWDRGYGANVLTF
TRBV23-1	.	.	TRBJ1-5	TGCGCCAGCAAAGGTACAGGGAGTCAGCCCCAGCATTTT	CASKGTGSQPQHF
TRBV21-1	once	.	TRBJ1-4	TGTGCCAGCCAGGACAGGAACAAGGAGACTATAACTAATGAAAAACTGTTTTTT	CASQDRNKETITNEKLFF
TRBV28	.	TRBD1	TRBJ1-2	TGTGCCAGCAACCGATTCGGGACAGGGCATTATGGCTACACCTTC	CASNRFGTGHYGYTF
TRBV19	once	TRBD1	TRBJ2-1	TGTGCCTCGACGCCCTCCGGGACAGGGACCTACAATGAGCAGTTCTTC	CASTPSGTGTYNEQFF
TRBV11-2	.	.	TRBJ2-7	TGTGCCAGCAGCTTAGATATTAGGGGAAGTCACGAGCAGTACTTC	CASSLDIRGSHEQYF
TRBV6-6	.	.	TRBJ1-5	TGTGCCAGCAGCCTGTACAGGGAAAATCAGCCCCAGCATTTT	CASSLYRENQPQHF
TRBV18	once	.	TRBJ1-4	TGTGCCAGCTCACCACAAGGGGCAACTAATGAAAAACTGTTTTTT	CASSPQGATNEKLFF
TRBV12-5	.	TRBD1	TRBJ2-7	TGTGCTAGTGGTTTGGTACATCGGGACAGCTCCTACGAGCAGTACTTC	CASGLVHRDSSYEQYF
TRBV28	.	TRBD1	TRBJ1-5	TGTGCCAGCAGTTTAGGGACAGGGAGGAATCAGCCCCAGCATTTT	CASSLGTGRNQPQHF
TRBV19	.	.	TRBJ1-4	TGTGCCAGTAGTATTCCTTCGTGGCAGGGGAATGAAAAACTGTTTTTT	CASSIPSWQGNEKLFF
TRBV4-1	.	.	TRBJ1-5	TGCGCCAGCAGCCAAGATACGACAGTACCCTATAGCAATCAGCCCCAGCATTTT	CASSQDTTVPYSNQPQHF
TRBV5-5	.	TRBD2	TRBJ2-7	TGTGCCAGCAGCACAACGACTAGCAGAAACTCCTACGAGCAGTACTTC	CASSTTTSRNSYEQYF
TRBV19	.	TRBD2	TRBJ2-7	TGTGCCAGTAGTATCGGCCTAGCGGGAGAAATTTCCTACGAGCAGTACTTC	CASSIGLAGEISYEQYF
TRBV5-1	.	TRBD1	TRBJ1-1	TGCGCCAGCAGCCCTCCGGACAGGGCGCCGAGAACTGAAGCTTTCTTT	CASSPPDRAPRTEAFF
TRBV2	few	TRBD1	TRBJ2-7	TGTGCCAGTAACCGGGACAGGGTCTACGAGCAGTACTTC	CASNRDRVYEQYF
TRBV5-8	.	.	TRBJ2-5	TGTGCCAGCAGCTTGAACAACAGGGCGGAAGAGACCCAGTACTTC	CASSLNNRAEETQYF
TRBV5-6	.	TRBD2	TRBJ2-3	TGTGCCAGCAGCTTGGATCCTAGCGGGGGGTCAGATACGCAGTATTTT	CASSLDPSGGSDTQYF
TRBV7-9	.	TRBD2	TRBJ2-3	TGTGCCAGCAGCTTCTCCCTAGCGGGCATCACAGATACGCAGTATTTT	CASSFSLAGITDTQYF
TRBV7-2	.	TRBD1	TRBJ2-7	TGTGCCAGCAGCTTAGAGCACAGGGGGCGGCAGTACTTC	CASSLEHRGRQYF
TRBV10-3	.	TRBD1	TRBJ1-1	TGTGCCATCAGTGGATTTCACAGGGGGAGTTCTCACACTGAAGCTTTCTTT	CAISGFHRGSSHTEAFF
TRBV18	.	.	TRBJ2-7	TGTGCCAGCTCACCAGAGGGAAACACCCACGAGCAGTACTTC	CASSPEGNTHEQYF
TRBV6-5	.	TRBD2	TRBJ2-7	TGTGCCAGCAGTTACTCAGCTAGCGGGGGTTCCTACGAGCAGTACTTC	CASSYSASGGSYEQYF
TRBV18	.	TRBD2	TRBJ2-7	TGTGCCAGCTCACCACCGGGACTAGCGGGAAGCTCCTACGAGCAGTACTTC	CASSPPGLAGSSYEQYF
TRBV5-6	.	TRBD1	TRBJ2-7	TGTGCCAGCAGCAACCGGGACAGGGGGCTCGAGCAGTACTTC	CASSNRDRGLEQYF
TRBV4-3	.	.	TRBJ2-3	TGCGCCAGCAGCCAAGATATAACGGGGGGCCTTCGGCAGTATTTT	CASSQDITGGLRQYF
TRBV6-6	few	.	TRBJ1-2	TGTGCCAGCACCCCCTTAGGGGATGGCTACACCTTC	CASTPLGDGYTF
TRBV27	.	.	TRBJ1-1	TGTGCCAGCAGCATAAGACAGGACACTGAAGCTTTCTTT	CASSIRQDTEAFF
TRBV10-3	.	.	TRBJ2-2	TGTGCCATCAGTGATGGTCAGGGGTCGAACACCGGGGAGCTGTTTTTT	CAISDGQGSNTGELFF
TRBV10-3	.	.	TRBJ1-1	TGTGCCATCACGGTAGACCCTCGGGACACTGAAGCTTTCTTT	CAITVDPRDTEAFF
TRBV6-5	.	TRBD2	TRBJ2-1	TGTGCCAGCAGTTACTCGGAGCGGGGGGGCAATGAGCAGTTCTTC	CASSYSERGGNEQFF
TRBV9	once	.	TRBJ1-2	TGTGCCAGCAGCGTAGATAGGGGCCTATATGGCTACACCTTC	CASSVDRGLYGYTF
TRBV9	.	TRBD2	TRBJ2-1	TGTGCCAGTATTCTAGCGGGAGGCTACAATGAGCAGTTCTTC	CASILAGGYNEQFF
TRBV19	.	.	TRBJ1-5	TGTGCCAGTAGTATAGGACTGAGGCAGCCCCAGCATTTT	CASSIGLRQPQHF
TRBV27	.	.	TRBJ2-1	TGTGCCAGCAGTTTATCGTTCGGCGGTAGGTACAATGAGCAGTTCTTC	CASSLSFGGRYNEQFF
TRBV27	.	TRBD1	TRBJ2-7	TGTGCCAGCAGAGGACAGGGTCACACCTACGAGCAGTACTTC	CASRGQGHTYEQYF
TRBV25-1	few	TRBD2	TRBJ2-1	TGTGCCAGCGTGGGACTATACAATGAGCAGTTCTTC	CASVGLYNEQFF
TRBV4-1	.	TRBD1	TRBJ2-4	TGCGCCAGCAGCCAAGTTCTTGAGGGGGCGGCCAAAAACATTCAGTACTTC	CASSQVLEGAAKNIQYF
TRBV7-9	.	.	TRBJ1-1	TGTGCCAGCAGCCCTCGACTCCCGTGGGACACTGAAGCTTTCTTT	CASSPRLPWDTEAFF
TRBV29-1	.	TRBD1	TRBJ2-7	TGCAGCGTTGAAGATACGCACAGGGGAGTCTACGAGCAGTACTTC	CSVEDTHRGVYEQYF
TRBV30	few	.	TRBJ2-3	TGTGCCTGGAAGAAAGGGGGGGGGTGGAGTGGAGATACGCAGTATTTT	CAWKKGGGWSGDTQYF